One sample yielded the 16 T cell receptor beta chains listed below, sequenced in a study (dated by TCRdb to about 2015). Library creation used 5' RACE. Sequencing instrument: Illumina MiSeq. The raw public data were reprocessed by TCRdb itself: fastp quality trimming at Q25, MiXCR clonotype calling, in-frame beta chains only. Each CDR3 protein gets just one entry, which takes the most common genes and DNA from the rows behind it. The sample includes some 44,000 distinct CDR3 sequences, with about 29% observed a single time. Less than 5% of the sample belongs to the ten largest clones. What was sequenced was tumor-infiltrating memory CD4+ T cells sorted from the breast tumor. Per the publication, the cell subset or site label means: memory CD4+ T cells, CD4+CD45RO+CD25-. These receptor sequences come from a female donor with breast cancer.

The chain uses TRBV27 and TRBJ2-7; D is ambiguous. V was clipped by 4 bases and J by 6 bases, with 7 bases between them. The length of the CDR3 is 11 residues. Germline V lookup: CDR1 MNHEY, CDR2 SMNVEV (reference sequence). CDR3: CASSSKGEQYF. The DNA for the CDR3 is TGTGCCAGCAGTTCTAAGGGCGAGCAGTACTTC.

In nucleotides, the CDR3 is TGTGCCAGCAGCCAAGATGATTCGGGCACCGGGGAGCTGTTTTTT. Translated, it gives CASSQDDSGTGELFF. This chain links TRBV4-2 with TRBJ2-2; D gene ambiguous. With 0 bases removed from V and 4 bases from J, the gap between germline ends came to 9 bases. Germline assignment: CDR1 LGHNA and CDR2 YNFKEQ. The CDR3 length is 15 residues.

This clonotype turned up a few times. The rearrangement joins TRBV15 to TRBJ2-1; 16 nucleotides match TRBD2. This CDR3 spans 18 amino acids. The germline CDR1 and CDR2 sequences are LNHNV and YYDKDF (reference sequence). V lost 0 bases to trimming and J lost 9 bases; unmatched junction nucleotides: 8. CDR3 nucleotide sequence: TGTGCCACCAGCAGAGATAGGGGGACTAGCGGGAGGGCCGGTGAGCAGTTCTTC. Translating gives CATSRDRGTSGRAGEQFF.

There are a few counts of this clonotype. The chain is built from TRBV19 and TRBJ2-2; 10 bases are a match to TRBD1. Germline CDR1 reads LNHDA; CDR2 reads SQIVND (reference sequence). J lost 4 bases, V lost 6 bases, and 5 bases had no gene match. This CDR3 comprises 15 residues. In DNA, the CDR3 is TGTGCCAGTAGAAAGACAGGGGGCTCCACCGGGGAGCTGTTTTTT. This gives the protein CASRKTGGSTGELFF. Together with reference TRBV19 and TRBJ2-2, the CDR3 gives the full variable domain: DGGITQSPKYLFRKEGQNVTLSCEQNLNHDAMYWYRQDPGQGLRLIYYSQIVNDFQKGDIAEGYSVSREKKESFPLTVTSAQKNPTAFYLCASRKTGGSTGELFFGEGSRLTVL.

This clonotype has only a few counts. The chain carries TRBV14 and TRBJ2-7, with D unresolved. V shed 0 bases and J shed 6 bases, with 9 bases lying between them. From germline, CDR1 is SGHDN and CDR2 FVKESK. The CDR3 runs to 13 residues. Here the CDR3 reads CASSQDSIREQYF. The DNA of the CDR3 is TGTGCCAGCAGCCAAGATTCAATTCGCGAGCAGTACTTC.

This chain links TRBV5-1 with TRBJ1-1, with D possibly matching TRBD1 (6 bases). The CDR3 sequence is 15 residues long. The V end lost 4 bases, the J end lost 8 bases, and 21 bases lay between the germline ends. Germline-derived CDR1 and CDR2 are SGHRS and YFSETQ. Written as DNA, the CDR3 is TGCGCCAGCAGCCCCGGGACATTCGCCGTTGGGGAAGCTTTCTTT. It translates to CASSPGTFAVGEAFF.

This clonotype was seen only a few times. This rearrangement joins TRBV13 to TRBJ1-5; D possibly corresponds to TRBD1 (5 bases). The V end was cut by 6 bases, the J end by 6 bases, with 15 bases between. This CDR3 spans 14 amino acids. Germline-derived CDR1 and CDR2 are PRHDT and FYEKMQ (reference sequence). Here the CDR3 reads CASSRSRVGQPQHF. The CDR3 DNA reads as TGTGCCAGCAGTAGATCCAGGGTAGGTCAGCCCCAGCATTTT.

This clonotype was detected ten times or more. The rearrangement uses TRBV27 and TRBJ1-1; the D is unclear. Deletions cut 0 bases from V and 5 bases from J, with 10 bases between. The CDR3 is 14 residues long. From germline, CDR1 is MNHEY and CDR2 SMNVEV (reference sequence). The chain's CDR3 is CASSLSSQWTEAFF. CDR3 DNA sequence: TGTGCCAGCAGTTTATCGTCGCAGTGGACTGAAGCTTTCTTT.

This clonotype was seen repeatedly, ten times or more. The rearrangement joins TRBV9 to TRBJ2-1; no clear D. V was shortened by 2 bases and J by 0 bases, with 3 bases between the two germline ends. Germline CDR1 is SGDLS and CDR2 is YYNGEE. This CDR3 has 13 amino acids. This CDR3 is CASSVGSYNEQFF. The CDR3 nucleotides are TGTGCCAGCAGCGTCGGCTCCTACAATGAGCAGTTCTTC.

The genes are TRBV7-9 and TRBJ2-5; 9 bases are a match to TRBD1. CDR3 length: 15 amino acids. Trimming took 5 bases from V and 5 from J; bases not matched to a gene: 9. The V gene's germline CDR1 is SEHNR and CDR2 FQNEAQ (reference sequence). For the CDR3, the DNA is TGTGCCAGCAGCCCGGGGGGACAGGGAGGGGAGACCCAGTACTTC. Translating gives CASSPGGQGGETQYF.

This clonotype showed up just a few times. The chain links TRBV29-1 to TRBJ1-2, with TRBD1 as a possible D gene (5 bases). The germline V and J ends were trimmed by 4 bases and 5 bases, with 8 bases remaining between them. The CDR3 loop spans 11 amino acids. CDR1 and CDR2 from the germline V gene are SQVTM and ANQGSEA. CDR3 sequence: CSVVGVYGYTF. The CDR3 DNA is TGCAGCGTTGTGGGGGTTTATGGCTACACCTTC. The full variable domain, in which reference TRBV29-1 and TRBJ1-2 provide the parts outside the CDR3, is SAVISQKPSRDICQRGTSLTIQCQVDSQVTMMFWYRQQPGQSLTLIATANQGSEATYESGFVIDKFPISRPNLTFSTLTVSNMSPEDSSIYLCSVVGVYGYTFGSGTRLTVV.

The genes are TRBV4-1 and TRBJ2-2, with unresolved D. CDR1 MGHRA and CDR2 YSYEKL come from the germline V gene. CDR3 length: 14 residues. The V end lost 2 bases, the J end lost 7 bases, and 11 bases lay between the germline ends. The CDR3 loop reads CASSQLPPGGELFF. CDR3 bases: TGCGCCAGCAGCCAACTTCCGCCGGGCGGGGAGCTGTTTTTT.

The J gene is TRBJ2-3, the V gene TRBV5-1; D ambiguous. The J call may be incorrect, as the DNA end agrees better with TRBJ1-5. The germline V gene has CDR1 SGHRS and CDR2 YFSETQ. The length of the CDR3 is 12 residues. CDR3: CASSLGADTQHF. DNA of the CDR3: TGCGCCAGCAGCTTGGGGGCAGATACACAGCATTTT.

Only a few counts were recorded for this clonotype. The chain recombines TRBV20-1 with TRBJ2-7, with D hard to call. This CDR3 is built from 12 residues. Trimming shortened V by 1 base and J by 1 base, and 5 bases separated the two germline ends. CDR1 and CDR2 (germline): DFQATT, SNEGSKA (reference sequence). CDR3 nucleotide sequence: TGCAGTGCTAGAGTCCGTTCCTACGAGCAGTACTTC. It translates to CSARVRSYEQYF.

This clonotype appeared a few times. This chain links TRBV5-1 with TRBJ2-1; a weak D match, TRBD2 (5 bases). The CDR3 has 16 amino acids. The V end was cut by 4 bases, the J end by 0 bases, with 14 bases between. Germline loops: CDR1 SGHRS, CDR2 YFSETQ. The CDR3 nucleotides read TGCGCCAGCAGCCGCTCGGGGTATGGCTCCTACAATGAGCAGTTCTTC. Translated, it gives CASSRSGYGSYNEQFF.

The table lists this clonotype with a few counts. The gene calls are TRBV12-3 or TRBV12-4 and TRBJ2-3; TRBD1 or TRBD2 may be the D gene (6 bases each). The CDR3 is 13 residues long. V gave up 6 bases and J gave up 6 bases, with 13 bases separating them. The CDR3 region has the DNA TGTGCCAGCAGCTCCCGGGGGCGGGATACGCAGTATTTT. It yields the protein CASSSRGRDTQYF.